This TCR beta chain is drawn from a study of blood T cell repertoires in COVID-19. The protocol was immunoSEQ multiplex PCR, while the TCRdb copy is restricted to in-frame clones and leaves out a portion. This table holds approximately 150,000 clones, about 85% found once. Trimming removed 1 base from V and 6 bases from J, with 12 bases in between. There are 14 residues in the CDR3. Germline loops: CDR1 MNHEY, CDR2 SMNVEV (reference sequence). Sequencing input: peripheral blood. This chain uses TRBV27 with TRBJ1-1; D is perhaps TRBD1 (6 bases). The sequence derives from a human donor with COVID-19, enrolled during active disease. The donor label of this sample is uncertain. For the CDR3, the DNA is TGTGCCAGCAGTTTATTCGGTGAGGGGGCTGAAGCTTTCTTT. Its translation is CASSLFGEGAEAFF.